This paragraph covers one T cell receptor beta chain sequence. Its target is unknown. This sample is part of a study of T-cell reconstitution after alpha-beta-depleted transplantation in children. General study points: Expanded clones from the graft, numbering several hundred, reportedly supplied alpha-beta T cells about two months after transplant.

The TCRbeta library was prepared with unique molecular identifiers. TCRdb itself ran the PCR reads through MiXCR, one entry per CDR3 protein. This sample carries fewer than 550,000 distinct CDR3 sequences, about an eighth of them seen once, and the ten largest clones take 12% to 15%. V lost 6 bases to trimming and J lost 2 bases, with 19 bases between them. CDR1 and CDR2 (germline): SGHTA, FQGNSA. There are 16 residues in the CDR3. The sequencing here drew on PBMCs, mostly from graft donor cells, taken 180 days after TCRalphabeta/CD19-depleted stem cell transplant. The sequence was collected from a female patient aged 2 to 10 who had a stem cell transplant for aplastic anemia, so the T cells may come from the graft donor. The chain couples TRBV7-2 to TRBJ2-5, with a tentative D call TRBD1 (6 bases). The CDR3 loop reads CASSPHRLQGQETQYF. The DNA for the CDR3 is TGTGCCAGCAGTCCGCATCGCCTGCAGGGGCAAGAGACCCAGTACTTC.